This entry lists 9 T cell receptor beta chains sequenced from one sample in a study of PD-1 blockade in classical Hodgkin lymphoma. TCRdb keeps only in-frame clones here, not all; method: immunoSEQ multiplex PCR. The sample shows over 85,000 clones, around 81% of them seen only once. Every patient relapsed after autologous stem cell transplantation, and brentuximab vedotin exposure varied. The sample consisted of peripheral blood mononuclear cells (PBMCs), taken before the second cycle of nivolumab. The receptor source for this set is a human donor with classical Hodgkin lymphoma.

This clone was found a few times. J is TRBJ1-5 and V is TRBV2; a weak D match, TRBD1 (5 bases). Looked up from germline, CDR1 is SNHLY and CDR2 is FYNNEI. Trimming took 6 bases from V and 6 from J, leaving 12 bases between them. This CDR3 is built from 13 residues. CDR3 amino acids: CASSDAGGQPQHF. The CDR3 DNA reads TGTGCCAGCAGCGATGCCGGGGGTCAGCCCCAGCATTTT.

The chain joins TRBV5-1 to TRBJ2-7; 14 bases line up with TRBD2. This CDR3 has 15 amino acids. Germline CDR1 SGHRS, CDR2 YFSETQ. J was trimmed by 6 bases and V by 4 bases; bases with no gene match: 6. CDR3 amino acids: CASSPIGTSGSEQYF. The CDR3 bases are TGCGCCAGCAGCCCCATAGGGACTAGCGGGAGCGAGCAGTACTTC.

J is TRBJ2-2 and V is TRBV9; 9 positions agree with TRBD2. V shed 4 bases, J shed 1 base, and the junction held 8 bases outside the gene matches. The germline CDR1 and CDR2 sequences are SGDLS and YYNGEE. CDR3 length: 17 amino acids. CDR3 sequence reads: CASSRISGRWNTGELFF. The DNA for the CDR3 is TGTGCCAGCAGCCGGATTAGCGGGAGATGGAACACCGGGGAGCTGTTTTTT.

V and J are TRBV18 and TRBJ2-7; TRBD1 matches 9 bases. Germline CDR1 KGHSH, CDR2 LQKENI. V gave up 3 bases and J gave up 5 bases; unmatched junction bases: 8. There are 15 residues in the CDR3. The CDR3 is CASSPGQGLADEQYF. In nucleotides, the CDR3 is TGTGCCAGCTCACCGGGACAGGGTCTTGCCGACGAGCAGTACTTC.

The rearrangement uses TRBV5-4 and TRBJ2-5, with TRBD2 matching 9 bases. Germline values: CDR1 SGHNT, CDR2 YYREEE (reference sequence). V lost 2 bases and J lost 3; bases outside the gene matches: 2. This CDR3 is built from 14 residues. In DNA, the CDR3 is TGTGCCAGCAGCTTTCGGACTAGCGAAGAGACCCAGTACTTC. It codes for CASSFRTSEETQYF.

This sequence joins TRBV11-2 and TRBJ2-1; D ambiguous. V dropped 0 bases and J dropped 7 bases, with 7 bases sitting between them. Germline loops: CDR1 SGHAT, CDR2 FQNNGV. This CDR3 contains 13 residues. Here the CDR3 reads CASSLDWLNEQFF. CDR3 bases: TGTGCCAGCAGCTTAGACTGGCTGAATGAGCAGTTCTTC.

This chain uses TRBV7-9 with TRBJ1-4; 9 bases line up with TRBD1. Trimming cost V 2 bases and J 8 bases; bases outside gene matches: 3. Per the germline V gene, CDR1 is SEHNR and CDR2 is FQNEAQ (reference sequence). The CDR3 runs 14 residues. CDR3 nucleotide sequence: TGTGCCAGCAGCTTACGGACAGGGGTCGAAAAACTGTTTTTT. As protein: CASSLRTGVEKLFF.

This rearrangement joins TRBV5-4 to TRBJ2-7, with D possibly being TRBD1 (6 bases). The V and J ends lost 4 bases and 2 bases respectively, with 13 bases between them. CDR3 length equals 14 residues. Germline CDR1 SGHNT, CDR2 YYREEE (reference sequence). Written as DNA, the CDR3 is TGTGCCAGCAGCCCCTGGCAGGGGACCTACGAGCAGTACTTC. Amino acid sequence: CASSPWQGTYEQYF.

Comments on this clone: At one boundary the junction diverges from the germline segment, which might be a read error. This sequence joins TRBV5-1 and TRBJ1-5; TRBD1 aligns across 9 bases. This CDR3 region has 15 residues. Per germline, CDR1 SGHRS and CDR2 YFSETQ. The CDR3 DNA sequence: TGCGCCAGCAGCGCCGGGACAGGGACCGATCAGTCCCAGCATTTT. This encodes CASSAGTGTDQSQHF.